This is a list of T cell receptor beta chains from one sample in a study of human T cells and chemical hapten exposure. TCRdb called the RACE reads again in MiXCR, with one record for every CDR3 protein. The data contain some 52,000 distinct CDR3 sequences, 8% to 10% of them singletons. Specimen: whole blood, collected in connection with sensitization to the hapten diphenylcyclopropenone (DPC). The receptor source for this set is a woman aged 40-49 years with alopecia areata. Some clones in this sample may be carry-over from other donors' samples. The CDR3 runs from the conserved cysteine through the conserved F or W. The D gene is left open where the match is weak. Some rows have no size entry. The others give once, few or many, or a class for an expanded clone.

CDR3aa: CASSPDRYSYNEQFF
CDR3nt: TGTGCCAGCAGTCCGGACCGTTACTCCTACAATGAGCAGTTCTTC
j_gene: TRBJ2-1
d_gene: NA
v_gene: TRBV12-3/TRBV12-4
abundance: NA

CDR3aa: CSVVDRRGAKNIQYF
CDR3nt: TGCAGCGTTGTCGACAGGAGAGGGGCCAAAAACATTCAGTACTTC
j_gene: TRBJ2-4
d_gene: NA
v_gene: TRBV29-1
abundance: NA

CDR3aa: CASRDRGRGEKLFF
CDR3nt: TGTGCCAGCAGGGATAGGGGGCGTGGTGAAAAACTGTTTTTT
j_gene: TRBJ1-4
d_gene: TRBD1
v_gene: TRBV28
abundance: many

CDR3aa: CASSFVRSNQPQHF
CDR3nt: TGTGCCAGCAGTTTCGTACGGAGCAATCAGCCCCAGCATTTT
j_gene: TRBJ1-5
d_gene: NA
v_gene: TRBV28
abundance: NA

CDR3aa: CASSSVNNSPLHF
CDR3nt: TGTGCCAGCAGCTCCGTTAATAATTCACCCCTCCACTTT
j_gene: TRBJ1-6
d_gene: NA
v_gene: TRBV7-9
abundance: many

CDR3aa: CASSPGLADSSYNEQFF
CDR3nt: TGTGCCAGCTCACCGGGACTAGCGGACAGCTCCTACAATGAGCAGTTCTTC
j_gene: TRBJ2-1
d_gene: TRBD2
v_gene: TRBV18
abundance: few

CDR3aa: CASSAAGGYEQYF
CDR3nt: TGTGCCAGCAGCGCCGCTGGGGGATACGAGCAGTACTTC
j_gene: TRBJ2-7
d_gene: NA
v_gene: TRBV9
abundance: few

CDR3aa: CASSSRNSYNEQFF
CDR3nt: TGTGCCAGCAGTTCCCGGAACAGCTACAATGAGCAGTTCTTC
j_gene: TRBJ2-1
d_gene: NA
v_gene: TRBV12-3/TRBV12-4
abundance: few

CDR3aa: CASATAYEQYF
CDR3nt: TGTGCCAGCGCCACTGCCTACGAGCAGTACTTC
j_gene: TRBJ2-7
d_gene: NA
v_gene: TRBV28
abundance: NA

CDR3aa: CASAFGLGANTGELFF
CDR3nt: TGTGCCAGCGCCTTTGGACTCGGAGCGAACACCGGGGAGCTGTTTTTT
j_gene: TRBJ2-2
d_gene: NA
v_gene: TRBV9
abundance: NA

CDR3aa: CASFNLVAGNTGELFF
CDR3nt: TGTGCCAGCTTCAACTTGGTAGCGGGGAACACCGGGGAGCTGTTTTTT
j_gene: TRBJ2-2
d_gene: TRBD2
v_gene: TRBV12-3/TRBV12-4
abundance: few

CDR3aa: CASSTDRGDTGELFF
CDR3nt: TGCGCCAGCAGCACGGACAGGGGAGACACCGGGGAGCTGTTTTTT
j_gene: TRBJ2-2
d_gene: TRBD1
v_gene: TRBV5-1
abundance: few